This TCR beta chain was documented in a study of blood T cells in healthy people across ages. The second PCR ran about 6 to 12 cycles with a sample-barcoded 5' primer and J-beta primers. One entry per CDR3 protein, called by TCRdb with MiXCR from the 5' RACE reads. The table lists 1.5 million to 2 million distinct CDR3 sequences, around half of them singletons. Germline V CDR1 and CDR2: DFQATT, SNEGSKA (reference sequence). The CDR3 spans 15 residues. Trimming stripped 3 bases from V and 1 base from J, with 13 bases between. The study drew donors from healthy Caucasian individuals in Russia aged roughly 6 to 100. PBMCs numbering at least 6 million were isolated per sample. Samples each yielded at least 6 micrograms of total RNA.

The chain employs TRBV20-1 and TRBJ2-1, with D perhaps given as TRBD1 or TRBD2 (6 bases each). This TCR derives from a woman in her forties in good health. Sequencing used blood. The CDR3 bases are TGCAGTGCTAGTACTGGAGGGGGGTCCTACAATGAGCAGTTCTTC. This encodes CSASTGGGSYNEQFF.